This T cell receptor beta chain stems from a study of technical replicates of blood from a handful of donors. The repertoire was sequenced with immunoSEQ multiplex PCR; TCRdb's copy has only in-frame clones and lacks some. The sample records approximately 85,000 clones, 94% being singletons. This CDR3 has 13 amino acids. Trimming took 3 bases from V and 5 from J, leaving 10 bases between them. Per germline, CDR1 MDHEN and CDR2 SYDVKM. This chain joins TRBV28 and TRBJ1-1, with D hard to call. The TCR sequence derives from a human donor in good health. Sequenced: T cells isolated from PBMCs. In nucleotides, the CDR3 is TGTGCCAGCAGTTTGACCGGCGGGACTGAAGCTTTCTTT. Translated, it gives CASSLTGGTEAFF.